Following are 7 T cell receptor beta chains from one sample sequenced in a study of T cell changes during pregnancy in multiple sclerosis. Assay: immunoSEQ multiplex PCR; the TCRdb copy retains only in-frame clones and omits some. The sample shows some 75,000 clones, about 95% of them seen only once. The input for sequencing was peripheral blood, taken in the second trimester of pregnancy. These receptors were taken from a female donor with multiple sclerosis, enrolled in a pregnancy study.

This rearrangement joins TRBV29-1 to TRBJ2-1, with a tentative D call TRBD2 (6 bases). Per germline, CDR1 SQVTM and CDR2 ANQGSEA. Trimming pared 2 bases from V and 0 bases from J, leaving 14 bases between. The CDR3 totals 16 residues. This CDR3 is CSVEFLEGISYNEQFF. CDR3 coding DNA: TGCAGCGTTGAATTCCTGGAGGGAATCTCCTACAATGAGCAGTTCTTC.

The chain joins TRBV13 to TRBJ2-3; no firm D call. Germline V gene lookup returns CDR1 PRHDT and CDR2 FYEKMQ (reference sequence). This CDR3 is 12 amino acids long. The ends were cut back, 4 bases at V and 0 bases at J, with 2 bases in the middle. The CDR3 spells CASSSSTDTQYF. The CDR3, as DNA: TGTGCCAGCAGCTCTAGCACAGATACGCAGTATTTT.

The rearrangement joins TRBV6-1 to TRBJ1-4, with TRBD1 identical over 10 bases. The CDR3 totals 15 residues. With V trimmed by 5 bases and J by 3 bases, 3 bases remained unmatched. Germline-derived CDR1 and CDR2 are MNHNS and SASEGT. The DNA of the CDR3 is TGTGCCAGCAGTCCAGGGACAGGGGCTAATGAAAAACTGTTTTTT. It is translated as CASSPGTGANEKLFF.

CDR3 loop: CASSTHGGNTEAFF. The CDR3 DNA follows: TGTGCCAGCAGCACACATGGTGGGAACACTGAAGCTTTCTTT. The chain uses TRBV5-5 and TRBJ1-1; D not resolved. Germline values: CDR1 SGHKS, CDR2 YYEKEE (reference sequence). This CDR3 comprises 14 residues. V was trimmed by 4 bases and J by 1 base, leaving 11 bases between them.

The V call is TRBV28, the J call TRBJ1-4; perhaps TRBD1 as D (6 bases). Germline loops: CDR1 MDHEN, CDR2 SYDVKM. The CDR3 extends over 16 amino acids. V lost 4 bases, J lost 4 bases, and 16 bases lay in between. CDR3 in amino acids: CASSYLGGADNEKLFF. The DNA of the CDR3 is TGTGCCAGCAGTTACCTGGGGGGGGCCGATAATGAAAAACTGTTTTTT.

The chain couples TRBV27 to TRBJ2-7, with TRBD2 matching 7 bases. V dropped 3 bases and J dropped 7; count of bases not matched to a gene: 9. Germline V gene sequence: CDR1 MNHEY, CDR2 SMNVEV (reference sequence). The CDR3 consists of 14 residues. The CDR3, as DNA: TGTGCCAGCAGTTTTGGGGGAGGGCCGGGGGAGCAGTACTTC. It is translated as CASSFGGGPGEQYF.

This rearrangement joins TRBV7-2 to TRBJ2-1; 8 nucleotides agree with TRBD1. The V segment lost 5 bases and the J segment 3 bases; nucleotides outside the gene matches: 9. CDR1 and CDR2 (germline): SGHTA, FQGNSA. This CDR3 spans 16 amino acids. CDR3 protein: CASSPRVGQGYNEQFF. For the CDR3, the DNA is TGTGCCAGCAGCCCGAGAGTCGGACAGGGCTACAATGAGCAGTTCTTC.